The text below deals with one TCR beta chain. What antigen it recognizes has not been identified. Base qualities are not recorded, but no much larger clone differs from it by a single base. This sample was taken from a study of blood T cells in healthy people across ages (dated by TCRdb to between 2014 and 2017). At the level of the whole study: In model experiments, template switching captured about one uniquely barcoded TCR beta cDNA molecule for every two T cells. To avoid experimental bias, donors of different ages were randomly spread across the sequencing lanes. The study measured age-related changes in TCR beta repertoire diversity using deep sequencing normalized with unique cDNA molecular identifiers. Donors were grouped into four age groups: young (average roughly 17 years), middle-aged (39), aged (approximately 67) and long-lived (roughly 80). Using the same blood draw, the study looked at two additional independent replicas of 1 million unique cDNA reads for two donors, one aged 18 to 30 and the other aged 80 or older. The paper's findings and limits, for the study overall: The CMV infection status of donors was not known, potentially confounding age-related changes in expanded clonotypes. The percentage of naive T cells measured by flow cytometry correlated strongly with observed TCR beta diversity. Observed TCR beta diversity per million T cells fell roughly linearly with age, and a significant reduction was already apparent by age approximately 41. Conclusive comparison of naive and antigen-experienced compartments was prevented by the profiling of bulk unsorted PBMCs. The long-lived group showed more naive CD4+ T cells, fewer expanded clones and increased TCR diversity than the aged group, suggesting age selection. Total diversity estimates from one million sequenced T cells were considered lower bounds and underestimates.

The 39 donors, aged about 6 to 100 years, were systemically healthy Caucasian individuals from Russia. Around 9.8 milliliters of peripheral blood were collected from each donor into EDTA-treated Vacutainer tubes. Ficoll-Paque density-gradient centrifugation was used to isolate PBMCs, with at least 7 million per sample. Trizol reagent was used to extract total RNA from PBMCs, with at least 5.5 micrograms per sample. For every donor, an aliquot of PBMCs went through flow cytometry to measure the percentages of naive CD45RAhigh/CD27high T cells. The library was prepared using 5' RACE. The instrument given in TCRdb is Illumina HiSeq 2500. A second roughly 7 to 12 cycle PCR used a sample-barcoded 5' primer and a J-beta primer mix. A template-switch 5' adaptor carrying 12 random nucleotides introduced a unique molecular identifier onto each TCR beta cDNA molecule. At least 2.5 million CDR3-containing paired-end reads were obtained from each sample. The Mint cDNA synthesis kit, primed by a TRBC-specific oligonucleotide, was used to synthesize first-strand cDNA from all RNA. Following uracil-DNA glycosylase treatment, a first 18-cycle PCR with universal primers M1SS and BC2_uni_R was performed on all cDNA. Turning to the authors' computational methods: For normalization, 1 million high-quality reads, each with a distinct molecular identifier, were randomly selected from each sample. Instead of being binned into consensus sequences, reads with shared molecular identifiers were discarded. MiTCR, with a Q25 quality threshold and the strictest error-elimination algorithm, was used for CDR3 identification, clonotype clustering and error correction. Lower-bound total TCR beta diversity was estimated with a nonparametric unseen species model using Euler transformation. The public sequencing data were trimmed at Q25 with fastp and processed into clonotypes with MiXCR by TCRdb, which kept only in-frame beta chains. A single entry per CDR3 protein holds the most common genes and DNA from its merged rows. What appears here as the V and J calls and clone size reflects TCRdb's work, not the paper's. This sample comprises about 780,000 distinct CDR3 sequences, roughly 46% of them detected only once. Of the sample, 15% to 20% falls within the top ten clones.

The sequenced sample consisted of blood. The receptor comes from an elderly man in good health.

For the CDR3, the sequence is CASSEAGASGKGQFF. The nucleotide sequence is given as TGTGCCAGCAGTGAAGCGGGGGCTAGCGGGAAGGGACAGTTCTTC. The sequence links TRBV25-1 to TRBJ2-1; the central 9 bases match TRBD2. Clipping removes 2 bases from V and 13 bases from J, with 12 as the unmatched junction base count. The germline V gene yields MGHDK for CDR1 and SYGVNS for CDR2. Including cysteine and phenylalanine, the CDR3 has 15 amino acids. Kept here is only the CDR3 DNA, which spans 45 bases and is read in frame from base 1.